The present TCR beta chain was sequenced within a study of control samples from healthy donors and cancer patients. J lost 6 bases, V lost 3 bases, and 7 bases had no gene match. The CDR3 is 14 residues long. Germline lookup yields CDR1 SNHLY and CDR2 FYNNEI. Clones were sequenced by immunoSEQ multiplex PCR, and TCRdb holds only the in-frame ones, with some missing. The sample has 100,000 to 150,000 clones, nearly 90% seen once. The receptor was derived from a man aged 50-60 years with head and neck cancer. Specimen: PBMCs. This sequence joins TRBV2 and TRBJ2-7, with 8 bases fitting TRBD1. This CDR3 is CASSELDRDFEQYF. The CDR3 DNA sequence: TGTGCCAGCAGTGAGTTGGACAGGGACTTCGAGCAGTACTTC.